The 16 T cell receptor beta chains reported below all come from one sample, sequenced in a study of blood T cell repertoires in COVID-19. The data were produced by immunoSEQ multiplex PCR, yet TCRdb's version contains in-frame clones alone and is incomplete. The sample has around 150,000 clones, more than 75% seen once. The specimen sequenced was peripheral blood. These receptors were collected from a middle-aged man with active COVID-19.

This chain joins TRBV6-5 and TRBJ2-5; perhaps TRBD2 as D (5 bases). In germline, CDR1 is MNHEY, CDR2 SVGAGI. Trimming left V 2 bases short and J 7 bases short, with 20 bases between. The CDR3 runs to 16 residues. The DNA for the CDR3 is TGTGCCAGCAGTTACAGCTGGGCTAGCCCCCTTGCGACCCAGTACTTC. Translated: CASSYSWASPLATQYF.

The rearrangement joins TRBV4-2 to TRBJ2-5; 9 bases agree with TRBD2. J gave up 2 bases and V 2 bases, and 9 bases lay outside the gene matches. Germline-derived CDR1 and CDR2 are LGHNA and YNFKEQ. The CDR3 is made up of 17 amino acids. The DNA of the CDR3 is TGTGCCAGCAGCCAAACCCGAACCAGCGGGGGGCAAGAGACCCAGTACTTC. Its protein product is CASSQTRTSGGQETQYF.

A few counts support this clone. The V and J genes are TRBV6-5 and TRBJ1-3; 7 nucleotides line up with TRBD1. Germline-derived CDR1 and CDR2 are MNHEY and SVGAGI. V shed 10 bases and J 3 bases; nucleotides not matched to a gene: 6. This CDR3 contains 13 residues. CDR3 region: CATEGAVGNTIYF. In DNA form, the CDR3 reads TGTGCCACCGAGGGGGCTGTTGGAAACACCATATATTTT.

The chain joins TRBV12-5 to TRBJ2-1, with a weak D call TRBD1 (6 bases). Germline assignment: CDR1 LGHNT and CDR2 FRNRAP. The CDR3 consists of 13 residues. V lost 8 bases and J lost 2, with 10 bases in between. CDR3 sequence: CASTGTTYNEQFF. CDR3 bases: TGTGCTAGTACAGGGACCACCTACAATGAGCAGTTCTTC.

This clone was counted a few times. The chain recombines TRBV6-5 with TRBJ2-7, with 8 bases that match TRBD2. Germline CDR1 reads MNHEY; CDR2 reads SVGAGI. The ends lost 7 bases at V and 2 bases at J; junction bases unmatched: 7. The CDR3 has 14 residues. CDR3 in amino acids: CASKRSGGAYEQYF. For the CDR3, the DNA is TGTGCCAGCAAAAGATCGGGGGGGGCCTACGAGCAGTACTTC.

V and J are TRBV7-9 and TRBJ2-3, with 9 nucleotides matching TRBD2. CDR3 length: 15 residues. Looked up from germline, CDR1 is SEHNR and CDR2 is FQNEAQ (reference sequence). V was pared by 2 bases and J by 4 bases, with 4 bases of the junction left unmatched. CDR3 residues: CASSLRRGGPDTQYF. The CDR3 DNA reads as TGTGCCAGCAGCTTACGGCGGGGGGGCCCAGATACGCAGTATTTT.

This clone occurred many times. V gene TRBV5-4 combines with J gene TRBJ1-6; D is ambiguous. V lost 3 bases and J 10 bases, leaving 11 bases between the germline ends. This CDR3 has 13 residues. CDR1 and CDR2 from the germline V gene are SGHNT and YYREEE (reference sequence). The CDR3 DNA reads TGTGCCAGCAGCTCTCGAGGGCGCTCACCCCTCCACTTT. Translation: CASSSRGRSPLHF.

The genes are TRBV6-6 and TRBJ2-7; D call uncertain. The germline gives CDR1 MNHNY, CDR2 SVGAGI (reference sequence). This CDR3 has 12 residues. Trimming took 1 base from V and 4 from J, leaving 5 bases between them. CDR3 in DNA: TGTGCCAGCAGTTACTGGCAGTACGAGCAGTACTTC. Amino acid sequence: CASSYWQYEQYF.

The rearrangement uses TRBV7-2 and TRBJ1-3; D is possibly TRBD1 (5 bases). V lost 3 bases and J lost 1, with 7 bases in between. This CDR3 region has 14 residues. Germline loops: CDR1 SGHTA, CDR2 FQGNSA. As DNA, the CDR3 is TGTGCCAGCAGCTTGGGGACTTCTGGAAACACCATATATTTT. Translation gives CASSLGTSGNTIYF.

CDR3 residues: CASSGGGPISSYNEQFF. The CDR3, as DNA: TGCGCCAGCAGTGGGGGGGGCCCAATTAGCTCCTACAATGAGCAGTTCTTC. The chain recombines TRBV5-1 with TRBJ2-1; tentative D call: TRBD2 (7 bases). Germline loops: CDR1 SGHRS, CDR2 YFSETQ. Between the trimmed V and J ends, which lost 5 bases and 0 bases, there was a span of 18 bases. The CDR3 is 17 residues long.

The rearrangement uses TRBV6-1 and TRBJ2-5; D uncertain. The CDR3 is 11 residues long. Germline V lookup: CDR1 MNHNS, CDR2 SASEGT. V lost 2 bases and J lost 6, with 4 bases in between. The CDR3 loop is CASSEKQTQYF. CDR3 DNA sequence: TGTGCCAGCAGTGAAAAGCAGACCCAGTACTTC.

V is TRBV10-2 and J is TRBJ2-7; TRBD1 agrees at 7 bases. This CDR3 comprises 12 residues. The J segment lost 3 bases and the V segment lost 6 bases, leaving 2 bases of the junction unmatched. Germline assignment: CDR1 WSHSY and CDR2 SAAADI. CDR3 coding DNA: TGCGCCAGCAGGGGGACAGTCTACGAGCAGTACTTC. Translated: CASRGTVYEQYF.

The sample holds one count of this clone. The chain joins TRBV24-1 to TRBJ2-1; tentatively, D is TRBD1 (5 bases). In germline, CDR1 is KGHDR, CDR2 SFDVKD. Trimming shortened V by 3 bases and J by 6 bases, and 11 bases separated the two germline ends. The CDR3 contains 14 residues. The CDR3 spells CATSDGGAFNEQFF. The CDR3 region has the DNA TGTGCCACCAGTGATGGTGGGGCTTTCAATGAGCAGTTCTTC.

This clone has only a few counts. V gene TRBV11-3 combines with J gene TRBJ1-5; 8 bases match TRBD1. The germline V gene encodes CDR1 SGHNT and CDR2 YENEEA. The CDR3 has 19 amino acids. After removal of 0 bases from V and 6 bases from J, the junction contained 16 bases not matched to a gene. In DNA form, the CDR3 reads TGTGCCAGCAGCTTAGAGGTCCCCCACCGGACAGGGTTCTGTCAGCCCCAGCATTTT. Translation: CASSLEVPHRTGFCQPQHF.

V usage is TRBV10-3 and J usage is TRBJ1-1; no clear D. V lost 3 bases and J 4 bases, leaving 9 bases between the germline ends. The CDR3 has 13 residues. Germline V gene data show CDR1 as ENHRY and CDR2 as SYGVKD. CDR3 nucleotides: TGTGCCATCAGTGACCCCCGGAGCACTGAAGCTTTCTTT. Translation: CAISDPRSTEAFF.

The chain is built from TRBV7-8 and TRBJ1-4, with D hard to call. Trimming stripped 2 bases from V and 3 bases from J, with 10 bases between. The CDR3 has 15 amino acids. Per the germline V gene, CDR1 is SGHVS and CDR2 is FQNEAQ. The CDR3 nucleotides read TGTGCCAGCAGCTTACTCGAGGCCCCTAATGAAAAACTGTTTTTT. Amino acid sequence: CASSLLEAPNEKLFF.